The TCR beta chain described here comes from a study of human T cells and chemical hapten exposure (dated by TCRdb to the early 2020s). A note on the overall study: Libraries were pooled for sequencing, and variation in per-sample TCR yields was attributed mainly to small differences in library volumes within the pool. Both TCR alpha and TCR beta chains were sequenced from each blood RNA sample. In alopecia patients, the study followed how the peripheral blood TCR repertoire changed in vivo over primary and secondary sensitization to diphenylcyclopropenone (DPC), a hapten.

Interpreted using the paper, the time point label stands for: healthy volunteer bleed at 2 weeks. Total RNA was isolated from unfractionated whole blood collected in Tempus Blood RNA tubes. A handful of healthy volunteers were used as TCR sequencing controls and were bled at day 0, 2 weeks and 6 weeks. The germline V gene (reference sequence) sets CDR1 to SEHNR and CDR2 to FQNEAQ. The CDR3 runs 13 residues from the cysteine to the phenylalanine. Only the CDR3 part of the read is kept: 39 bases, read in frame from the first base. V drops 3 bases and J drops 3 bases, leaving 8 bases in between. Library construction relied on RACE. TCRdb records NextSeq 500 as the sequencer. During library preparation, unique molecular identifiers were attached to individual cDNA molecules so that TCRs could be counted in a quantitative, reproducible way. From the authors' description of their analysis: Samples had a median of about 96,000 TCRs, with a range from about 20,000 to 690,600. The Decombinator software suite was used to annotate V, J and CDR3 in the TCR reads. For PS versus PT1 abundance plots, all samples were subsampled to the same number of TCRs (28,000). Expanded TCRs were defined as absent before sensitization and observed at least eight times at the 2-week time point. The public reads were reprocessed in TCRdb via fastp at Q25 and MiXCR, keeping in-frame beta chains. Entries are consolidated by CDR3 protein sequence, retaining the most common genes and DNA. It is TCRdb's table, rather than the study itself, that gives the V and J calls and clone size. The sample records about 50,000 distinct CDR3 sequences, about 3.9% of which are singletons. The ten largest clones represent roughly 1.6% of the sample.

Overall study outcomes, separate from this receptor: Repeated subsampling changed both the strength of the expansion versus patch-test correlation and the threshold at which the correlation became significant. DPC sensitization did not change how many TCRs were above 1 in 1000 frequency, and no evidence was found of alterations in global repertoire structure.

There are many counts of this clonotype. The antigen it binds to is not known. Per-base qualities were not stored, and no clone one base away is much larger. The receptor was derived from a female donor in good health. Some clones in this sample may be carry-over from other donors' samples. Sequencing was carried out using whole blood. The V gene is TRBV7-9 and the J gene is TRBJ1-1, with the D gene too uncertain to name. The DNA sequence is TGTGCCAGCAGCTTCACCCTGGACACTGAAGCTTTCTTT. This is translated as CASSFTLDTEAFF.